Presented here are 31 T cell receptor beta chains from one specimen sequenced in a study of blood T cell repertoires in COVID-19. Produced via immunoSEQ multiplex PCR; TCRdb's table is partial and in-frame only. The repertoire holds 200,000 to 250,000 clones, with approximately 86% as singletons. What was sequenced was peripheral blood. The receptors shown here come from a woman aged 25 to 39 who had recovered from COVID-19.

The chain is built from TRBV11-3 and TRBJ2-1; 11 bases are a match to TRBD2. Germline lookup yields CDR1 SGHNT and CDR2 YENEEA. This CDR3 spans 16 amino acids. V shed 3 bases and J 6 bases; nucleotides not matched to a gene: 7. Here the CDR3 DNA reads TGTGCCAGCAGCTTCCAGCTAGCGGGGGGCCCCAATGAGCAGTTCTTC. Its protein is CASSFQLAGGPNEQFF.

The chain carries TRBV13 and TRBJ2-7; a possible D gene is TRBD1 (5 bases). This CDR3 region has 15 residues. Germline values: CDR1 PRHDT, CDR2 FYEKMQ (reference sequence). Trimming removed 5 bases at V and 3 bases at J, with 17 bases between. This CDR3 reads CASSEGDKWVYEQYF. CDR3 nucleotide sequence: TGTGCCAGCAGCGAAGGGGATAAATGGGTCTACGAGCAGTACTTC.

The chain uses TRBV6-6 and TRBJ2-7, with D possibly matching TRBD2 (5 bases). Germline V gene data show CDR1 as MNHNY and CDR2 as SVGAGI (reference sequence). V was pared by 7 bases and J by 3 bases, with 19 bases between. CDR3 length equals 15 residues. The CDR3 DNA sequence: TGTGCCAGCACCCTAACCCCGGACGGGGACTACGAGCAGTACTTC. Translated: CASTLTPDGDYEQYF.

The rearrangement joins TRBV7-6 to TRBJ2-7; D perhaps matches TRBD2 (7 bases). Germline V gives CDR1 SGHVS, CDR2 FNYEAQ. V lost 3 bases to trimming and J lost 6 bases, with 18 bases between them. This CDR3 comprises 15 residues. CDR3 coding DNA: TGTGCCAGCAGCTTGGGAGGGGGAGGGGGATCCGAGCAGTACTTC. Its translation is CASSLGGGGGSEQYF.

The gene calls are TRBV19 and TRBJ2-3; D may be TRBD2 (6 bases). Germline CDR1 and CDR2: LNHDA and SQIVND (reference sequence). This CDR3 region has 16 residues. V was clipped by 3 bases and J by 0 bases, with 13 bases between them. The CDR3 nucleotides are TGTGCCAGTAGTATTTCCGGGACTCTTAGCACAGATACGCAGTATTTT. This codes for CASSISGTLSTDTQYF.

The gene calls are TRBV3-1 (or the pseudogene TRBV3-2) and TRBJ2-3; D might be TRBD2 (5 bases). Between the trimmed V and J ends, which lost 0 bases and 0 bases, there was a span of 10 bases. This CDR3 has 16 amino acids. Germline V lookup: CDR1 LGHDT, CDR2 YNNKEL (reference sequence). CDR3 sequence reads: CASSQDSRGSTDTQYF. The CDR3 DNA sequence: TGTGCCAGCAGCCAAGATTCTCGCGGGAGCACAGATACGCAGTATTTT.

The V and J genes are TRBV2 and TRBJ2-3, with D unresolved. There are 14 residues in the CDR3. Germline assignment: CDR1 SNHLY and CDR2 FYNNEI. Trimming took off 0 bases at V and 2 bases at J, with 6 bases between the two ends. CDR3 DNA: TGTGCCAGCAGTGAAGCCAGTTCCACAGATACGCAGTATTTT. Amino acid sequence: CASSEASSTDTQYF.

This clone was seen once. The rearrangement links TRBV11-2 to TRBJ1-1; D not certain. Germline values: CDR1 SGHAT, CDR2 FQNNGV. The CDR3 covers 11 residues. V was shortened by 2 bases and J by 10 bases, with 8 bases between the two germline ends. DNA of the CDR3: TGTGCCAGCAGCTTACAGGTCGGAGCTTTCTTT. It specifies CASSLQVGAFF.

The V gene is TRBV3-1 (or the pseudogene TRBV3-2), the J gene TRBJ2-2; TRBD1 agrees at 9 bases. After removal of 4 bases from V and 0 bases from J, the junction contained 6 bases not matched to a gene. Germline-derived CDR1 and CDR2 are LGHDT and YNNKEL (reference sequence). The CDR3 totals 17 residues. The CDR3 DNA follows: TGTGCCAGCAGCCCCGACAGACAGGGGGCGAACACCGGGGAGCTGTTTTTT. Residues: CASSPDRQGANTGELFF.

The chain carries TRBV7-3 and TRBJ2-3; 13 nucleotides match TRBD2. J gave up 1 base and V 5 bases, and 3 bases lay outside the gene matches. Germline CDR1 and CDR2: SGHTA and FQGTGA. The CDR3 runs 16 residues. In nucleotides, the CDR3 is TGTGCCAGCAGCCGGACTAGCGGGGGCCGCACAGATACGCAGTATTTT. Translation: CASSRTSGGRTDTQYF.

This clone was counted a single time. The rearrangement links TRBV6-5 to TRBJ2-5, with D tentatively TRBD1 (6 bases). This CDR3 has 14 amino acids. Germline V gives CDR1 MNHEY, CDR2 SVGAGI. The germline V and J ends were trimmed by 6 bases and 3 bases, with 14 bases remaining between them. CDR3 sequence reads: CASRFRTEKETQYF. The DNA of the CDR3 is TGTGCCAGCAGGTTTAGGACAGAGAAAGAGACCCAGTACTTC.

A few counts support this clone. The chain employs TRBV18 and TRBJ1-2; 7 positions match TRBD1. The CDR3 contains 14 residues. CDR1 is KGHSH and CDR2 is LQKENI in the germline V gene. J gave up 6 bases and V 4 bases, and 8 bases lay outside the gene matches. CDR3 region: CASSQKAGGNGYTF. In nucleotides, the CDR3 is TGTGCCAGCTCACAAAAAGCAGGGGGAAATGGCTACACCTTC.

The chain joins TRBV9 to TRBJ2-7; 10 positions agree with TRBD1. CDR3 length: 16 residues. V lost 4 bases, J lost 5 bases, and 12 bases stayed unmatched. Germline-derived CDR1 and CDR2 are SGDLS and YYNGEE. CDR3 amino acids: CASSSGPGQGFDEQYF. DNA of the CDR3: TGTGCCAGCAGCTCGGGACCGGGACAGGGGTTCGACGAGCAGTACTTC. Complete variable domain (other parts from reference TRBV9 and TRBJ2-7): DSGVTQTPKHLITATGQRVTLRCSPRSGDLSVYWYQQSLDQGLQFLIQYYNGEERAKGNILERFSAQQFPDLHSELNLSSLELGDSALYFCASSSGPGQGFDEQYFGPGTRLTVT.

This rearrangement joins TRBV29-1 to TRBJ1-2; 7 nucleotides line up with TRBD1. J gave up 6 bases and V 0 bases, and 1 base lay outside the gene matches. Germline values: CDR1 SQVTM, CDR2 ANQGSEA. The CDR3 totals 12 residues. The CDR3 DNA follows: TGCAGCGTTGAAGACAGGGGGGATGGCTACACCTTC. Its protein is CSVEDRGDGYTF.

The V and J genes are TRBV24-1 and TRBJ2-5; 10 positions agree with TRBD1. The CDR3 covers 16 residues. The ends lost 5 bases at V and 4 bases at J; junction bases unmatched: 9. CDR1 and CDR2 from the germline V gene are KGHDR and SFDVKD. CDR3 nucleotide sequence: TGTGCCACCAGTGCCGGCCGGGACAGGGGATCAGAGACCCAGTACTTC. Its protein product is CATSAGRDRGSETQYF.

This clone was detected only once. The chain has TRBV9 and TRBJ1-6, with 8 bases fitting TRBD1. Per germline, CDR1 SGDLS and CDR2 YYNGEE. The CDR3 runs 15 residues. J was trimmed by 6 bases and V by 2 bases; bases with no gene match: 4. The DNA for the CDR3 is TGTGCCAGCAGCGTCTTGGGACAGGTTAATTCACCCCTCCACTTT. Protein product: CASSVLGQVNSPLHF.

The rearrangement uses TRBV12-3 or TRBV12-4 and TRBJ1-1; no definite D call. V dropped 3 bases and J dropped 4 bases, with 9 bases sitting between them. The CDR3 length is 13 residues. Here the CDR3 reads CASSLVPVTEAFF. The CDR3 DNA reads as TGTGCCAGCAGTTTGGTGCCAGTCACTGAAGCTTTCTTT.

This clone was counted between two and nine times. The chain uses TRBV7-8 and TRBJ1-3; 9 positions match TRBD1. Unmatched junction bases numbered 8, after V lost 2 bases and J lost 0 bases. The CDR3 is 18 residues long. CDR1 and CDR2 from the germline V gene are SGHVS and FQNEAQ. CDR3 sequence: CASSLWVQGASSGNTIYF. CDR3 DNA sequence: TGTGCCAGCAGCTTATGGGTACAGGGGGCAAGCTCTGGAAACACCATATATTTT.

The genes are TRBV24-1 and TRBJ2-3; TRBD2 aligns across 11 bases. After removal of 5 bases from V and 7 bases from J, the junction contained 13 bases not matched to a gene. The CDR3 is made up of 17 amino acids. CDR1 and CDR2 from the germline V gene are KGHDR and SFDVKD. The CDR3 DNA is TGTGCCACCAGTGTCCCAATAGGACTAGCGGGTGAAAATACGCAGTATTTT. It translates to CATSVPIGLAGENTQYF.

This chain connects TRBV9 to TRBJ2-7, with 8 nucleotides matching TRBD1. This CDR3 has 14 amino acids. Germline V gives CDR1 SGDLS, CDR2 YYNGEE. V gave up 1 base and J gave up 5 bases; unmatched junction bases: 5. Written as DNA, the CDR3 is TGTGCCAGCAGCGTACGGGCAGGGGGCGACGAGCAGTACTTC. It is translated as CASSVRAGGDEQYF.

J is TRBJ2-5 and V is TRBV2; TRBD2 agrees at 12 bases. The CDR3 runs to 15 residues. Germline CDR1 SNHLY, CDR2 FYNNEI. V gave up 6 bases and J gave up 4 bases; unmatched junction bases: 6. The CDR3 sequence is CASSGLAGGGETQYF. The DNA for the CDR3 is TGTGCCAGCAGCGGGCTAGCGGGGGGGGGAGAGACCCAGTACTTC.

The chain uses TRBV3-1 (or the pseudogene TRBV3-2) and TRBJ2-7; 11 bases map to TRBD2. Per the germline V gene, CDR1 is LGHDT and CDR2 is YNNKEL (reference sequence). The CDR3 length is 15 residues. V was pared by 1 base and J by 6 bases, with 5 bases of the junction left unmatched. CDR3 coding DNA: TGTGCCAGCAGCCAAGTGGCTAGCGGGGGGTCCGAGCAGTACTTC. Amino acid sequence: CASSQVASGGSEQYF.

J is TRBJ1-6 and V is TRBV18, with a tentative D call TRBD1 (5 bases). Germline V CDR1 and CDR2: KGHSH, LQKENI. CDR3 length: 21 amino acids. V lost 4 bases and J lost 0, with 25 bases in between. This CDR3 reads CASSRPPGGFGISSYNSPLHF. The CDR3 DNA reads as TGTGCCAGCTCACGCCCGCCGGGGGGGTTTGGGATAAGCTCCTATAATTCACCCCTCCACTTT.

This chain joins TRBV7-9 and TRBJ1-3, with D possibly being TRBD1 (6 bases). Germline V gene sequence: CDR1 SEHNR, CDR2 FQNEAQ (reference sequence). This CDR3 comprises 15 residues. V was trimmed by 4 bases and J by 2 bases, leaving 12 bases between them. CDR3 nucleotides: TGTGCCAGCAGCTCGCCCTCAGGGGCTGGAAACACCATATATTTT. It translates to CASSSPSGAGNTIYF.

CDR3: CAISERGQGSYEQYF. The CDR3 bases are TGTGCCATCAGTGAGAGGGGACAGGGTTCCTACGAGCAGTACTTC. The rearrangement links TRBV10-3 to TRBJ2-7; 9 bases agree with TRBD1. There are 15 residues in the CDR3. Germline V gives CDR1 ENHRY, CDR2 SYGVKD. V trimming: 2 bases; J trimming: 1 base; junction bases outside the gene matches: 3.

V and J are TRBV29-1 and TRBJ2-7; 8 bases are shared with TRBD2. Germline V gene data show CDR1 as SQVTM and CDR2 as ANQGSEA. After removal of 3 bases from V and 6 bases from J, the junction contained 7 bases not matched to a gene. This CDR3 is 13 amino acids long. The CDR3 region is CSVEYRGGAEQYF. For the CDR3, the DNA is TGCAGCGTTGAGTACCGGGGGGGGGCCGAGCAGTACTTC.

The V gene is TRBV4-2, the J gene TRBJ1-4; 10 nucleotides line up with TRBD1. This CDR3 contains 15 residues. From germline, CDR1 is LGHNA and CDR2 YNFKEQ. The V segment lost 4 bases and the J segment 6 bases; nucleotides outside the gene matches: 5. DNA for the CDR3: TGTGCCAGCAGCCCCCGGACAGGGGGGGATGAAAAACTGTTTTTT. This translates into CASSPRTGGDEKLFF.

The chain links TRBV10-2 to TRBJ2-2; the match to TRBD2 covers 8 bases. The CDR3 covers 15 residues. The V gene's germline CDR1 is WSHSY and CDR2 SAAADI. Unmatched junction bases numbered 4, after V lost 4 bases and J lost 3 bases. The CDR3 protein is CASSGTSGDTGELFF. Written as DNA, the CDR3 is TGCGCCAGCAGTGGTACTAGCGGAGACACCGGGGAGCTGTTTTTT.

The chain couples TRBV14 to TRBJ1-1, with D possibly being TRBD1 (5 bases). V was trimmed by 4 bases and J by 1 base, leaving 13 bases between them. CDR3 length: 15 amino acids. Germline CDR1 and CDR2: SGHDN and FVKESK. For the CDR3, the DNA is TGTGCCAGCAGCCTGATTGTGGGGGGGAACACTGAAGCTTTCTTT. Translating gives CASSLIVGGNTEAFF.

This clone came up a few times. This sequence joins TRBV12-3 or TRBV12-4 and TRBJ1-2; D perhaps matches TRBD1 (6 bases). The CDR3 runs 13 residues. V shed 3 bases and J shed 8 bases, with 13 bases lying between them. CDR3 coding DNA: TGTGCCAGCAGTTTTAACGGGGGGCACGGCTACACCTTC. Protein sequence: CASSFNGGHGYTF.

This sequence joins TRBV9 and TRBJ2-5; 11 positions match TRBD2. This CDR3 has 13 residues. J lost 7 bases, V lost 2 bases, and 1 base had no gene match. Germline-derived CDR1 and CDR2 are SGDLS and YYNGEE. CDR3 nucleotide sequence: TGTGCCAGCAGCGTTAGCGGGGGGGGGACCCAGTACTTC. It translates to CASSVSGGGTQYF.